The present entry profiles one T cell receptor beta chain with its context. What it binds is unknown. This entry belongs to a study of blood T cells in healthy people across ages. A second roughly 7 to 12 cycle PCR used barcoded and J-beta primers. TCRdb re-derived calls from the 5' RACE reads in MiXCR, one entry per CDR3 protein. Of 1.5 million to 2 million distinct CDR3 sequences in the sample, around 50% were seen once. Drawn from each donor were around 9.1 milliliters of peripheral blood. Germline loops: CDR1 LGHNA, CDR2 YNFKEQ. There are 19 residues in the CDR3. V was clipped by 4 bases and J by 7 bases; unmatched bases: 12. Study conclusions and caveats: Naive T cell percentage by flow cytometry tracked strongly with beta diversity. Investigators treated diversity estimates from one million T cells as underestimates.

The sequencing input was blood. V is TRBV4-2 and J is TRBJ2-2; 16 nucleotides agree with TRBD2. This TCR was sampled from a woman in her forties in good health. CDR3 nucleotide sequence: TGTGCCAGCAGCCTTCACGGGACTAGCGGGGGGGCTAATATCGGGGAGCTGTTTTTT. Encoded protein: CASSLHGTSGGANIGELFF.